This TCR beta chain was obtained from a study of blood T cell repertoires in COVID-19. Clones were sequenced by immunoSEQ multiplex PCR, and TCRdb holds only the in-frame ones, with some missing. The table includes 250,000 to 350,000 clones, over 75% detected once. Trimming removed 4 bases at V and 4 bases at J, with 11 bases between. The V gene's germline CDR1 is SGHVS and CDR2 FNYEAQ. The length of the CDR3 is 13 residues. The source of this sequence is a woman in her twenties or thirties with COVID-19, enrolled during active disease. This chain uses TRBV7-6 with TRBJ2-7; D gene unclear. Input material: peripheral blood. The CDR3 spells CASSSNENYEQYF. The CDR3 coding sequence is TGTGCCAGCAGCTCAAATGAGAATTACGAGCAGTACTTC. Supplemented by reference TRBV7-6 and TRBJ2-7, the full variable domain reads GAGVSQSPRYKVTKRGQDVALRCDPISGHVSLYWYRQALGQGPEFLTYFNYEAQQDKSGLPNDRFSAERPEGSISTLTIQRTEQRDSAMYRCASSSNENYEQYFGPGTRLTVT.